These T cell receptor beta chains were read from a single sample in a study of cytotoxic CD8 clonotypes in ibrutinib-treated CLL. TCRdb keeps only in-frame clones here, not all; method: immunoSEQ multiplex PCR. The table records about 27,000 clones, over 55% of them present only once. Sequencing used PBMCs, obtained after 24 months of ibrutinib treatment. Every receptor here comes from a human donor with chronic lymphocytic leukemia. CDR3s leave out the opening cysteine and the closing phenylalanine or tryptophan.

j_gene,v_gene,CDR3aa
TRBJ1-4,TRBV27,ASKSLDRARLDNEKLF
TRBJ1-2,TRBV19,ASSIARGLGYT
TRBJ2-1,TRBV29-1,SVEDLRRGRRQEQF
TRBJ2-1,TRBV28,ASTVAGPPGRNEQF
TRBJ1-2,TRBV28,ASSARLDGYT
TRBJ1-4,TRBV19,ASRRSGENEKLF
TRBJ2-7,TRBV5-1,ASSLAGRYEQY
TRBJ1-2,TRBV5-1,ASSSGQNYGYT
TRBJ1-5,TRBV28,ASSPPGGGNQPQH
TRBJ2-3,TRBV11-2,ASSLESGGPDTQY
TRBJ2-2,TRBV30,AWSGLAVGGELF
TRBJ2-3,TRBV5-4,ASSSGLAGGRDTQY
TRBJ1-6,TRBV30,AWSLSGNTNSPLH
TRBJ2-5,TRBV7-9,ASRPGGEETQY
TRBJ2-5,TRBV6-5,ASSTGGGAETQY
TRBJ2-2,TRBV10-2,ASSLSGNTGELF
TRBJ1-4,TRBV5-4,ASSLAPGAEKLF